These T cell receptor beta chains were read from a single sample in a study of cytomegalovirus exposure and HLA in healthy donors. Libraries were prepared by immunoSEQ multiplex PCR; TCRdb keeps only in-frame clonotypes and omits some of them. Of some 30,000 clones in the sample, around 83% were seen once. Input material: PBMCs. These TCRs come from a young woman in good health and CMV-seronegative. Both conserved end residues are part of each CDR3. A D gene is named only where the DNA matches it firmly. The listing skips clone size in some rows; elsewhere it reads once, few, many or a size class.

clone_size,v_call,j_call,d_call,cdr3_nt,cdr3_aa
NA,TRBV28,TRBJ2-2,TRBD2,TGTGCCAGCAGTTCCCGGACTAGCGGGAGGGATTTTGTAGCCGGGGAGCTGTTTTTT,CASSSRTSGRDFVAGELFF
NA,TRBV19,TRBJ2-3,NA,TGTGCTGGGCAGGGCGACACAGATACGCAGTATTTT,CAGQGDTDTQYF
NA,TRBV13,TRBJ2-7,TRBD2,TGTGCCAGCAGCTTAGGCCGGTGGGACATCGGGACTAGCGGGAGGGGGGCCTACGAGCAGTACTTC,CASSLGRWDIGTSGRGAYEQYF
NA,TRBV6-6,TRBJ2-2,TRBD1,TGTGCCAGCAGGACGACCGGGACAGCGAACACCGGGGAGCTGTTTTTT,CASRTTGTANTGELFF
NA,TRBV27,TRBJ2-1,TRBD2,TGTGCCAGCGGACTAGCGGGGAACAATGAGCAGTTCTTC,CASGLAGNNEQFF
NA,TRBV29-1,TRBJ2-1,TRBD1,TGCAGCGCCATAGGGGGCCTACTCTACAATGAGCAGTTCTTC,CSAIGGLLYNEQFF
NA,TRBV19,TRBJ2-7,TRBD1,TGTGCCAGTACGCGAGGTGGGACAGGGGTGCAAGAGCAGTACTTC,CASTRGGTGVQEQYF
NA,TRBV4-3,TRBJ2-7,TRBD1,TGCGCCAGCAGCCCTTTGTGGGGGACAGGGCACGAGCAGTACTTC,CASSPLWGTGHEQYF
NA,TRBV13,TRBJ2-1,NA,TGTGCCAGCAGCCTCGGTCCGGGAAATGAGCAGTTCTTC,CASSLGPGNEQFF
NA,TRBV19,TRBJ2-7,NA,TGTGCCAGTAGTATAACCGAGAACTACGAGCAGTACTTC,CASSITENYEQYF
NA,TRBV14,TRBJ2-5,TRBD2,TGTGCCAGCAGCCAAGCGTACAGGCTAGCGGGGGCCCCGGGGGAGACCCAGTACTTC,CASSQAYRLAGAPGETQYF
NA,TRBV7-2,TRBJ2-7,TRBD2,TGTGCCAGCAGCCCGGGACTAGTCGGGTGCGAGCAGTACTTC,CASSPGLVGCEQYF
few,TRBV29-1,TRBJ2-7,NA,TGCAGCGTTGAAGTCCCTATACTCTGGCAGTACTTC,CSVEVPILWQYF
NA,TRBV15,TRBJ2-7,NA,TGTGCCACCAGCAGAGAAACCACCGGCTCCTACGAGCAGTACTTC,CATSRETTGSYEQYF
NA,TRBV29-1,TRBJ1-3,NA,TGCAGCGTAGTTGAGACTCTCGGAAACACCATATATTTT,CSVVETLGNTIYF
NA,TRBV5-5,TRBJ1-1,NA,TGTGCCAGCAGCTCTCAACAGGGATGGACTGAAGCTTTCTTT,CASSSQQGWTEAFF
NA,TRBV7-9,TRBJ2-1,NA,TGTGCCAGCAGCCACCCCCGAGGGAAAGGCCACAATGAGCAGTTCTTC,CASSHPRGKGHNEQFF
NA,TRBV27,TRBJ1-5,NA,TGTGCCAGCAGTCCCGTTACAGGGCCAGAGCCCCAGAATTTT,CASSPVTGPEPQNF
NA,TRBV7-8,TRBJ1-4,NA,TGTGCCAGCAGCTTAGCTAGGACAGTCAGTAATGAAAAACTGTTTTTT,CASSLARTVSNEKLFF
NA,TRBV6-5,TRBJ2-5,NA,TGTGCCAGCGGAGGGGGCAGGGGTCGGGAGACCCAGTACTTC,CASGGGRGRETQYF
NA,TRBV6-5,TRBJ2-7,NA,TGTGCCAGCAGTTACTCCCCCCAGGGGACTACCTACGAGCAGTACTTC,CASSYSPQGTTYEQYF
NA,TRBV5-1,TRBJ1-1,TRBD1,TGCGCCAGCAGCGAAGGACAGGGTTGGGACACTGAAGCTTTCTTT,CASSEGQGWDTEAFF
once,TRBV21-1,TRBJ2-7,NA,TGTGCCAGCAGTCACGAGGCCGAAACCTACGAGCAGTACTTC,CASSHEAETYEQYF
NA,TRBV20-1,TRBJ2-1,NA,TGCAGTGCTAGGTCCGCCCGGGAGCAGTTCTTC,CSARSAREQFF
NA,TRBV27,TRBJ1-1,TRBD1,TGTGCCAGCCCCTGGACAGGGGTTATGAACACTGAAGCTTTCTTT,CASPWTGVMNTEAFF
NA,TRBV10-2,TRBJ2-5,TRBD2,TGCGCCAGTACTACCGGGACTAGGGATGAAGAGACCCAGTACTTC,CASTTGTRDEETQYF
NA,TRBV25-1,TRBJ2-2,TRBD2,TGTGCCAGCGGGGGGGGACTAGCGGGTTGGAACACCGGGGAGCTGTTTTTT,CASGGGLAGWNTGELFF
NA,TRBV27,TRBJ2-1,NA,TGTGCCAGCAGTTTATTTGCAGCGACCTGGGACTTTAGCTCCTACAATGAGCAGTTCTTC,CASSLFAATWDFSSYNEQFF
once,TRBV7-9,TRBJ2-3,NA,TGTGCCAGCAGCTTAGGCCCCAGGGTGCGTGGAGATACGCAGTATTTT,CASSLGPRVRGDTQYF
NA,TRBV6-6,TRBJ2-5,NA,TGTGCCAGCAGTTACTACGGGTCTCAAGAGACCCAGTACTTC,CASSYYGSQETQYF
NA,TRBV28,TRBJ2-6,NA,TGTGCCAGCAGTGCCGACACGTACACGACTGGGGCCAACGTCCTGACTTTC,CASSADTYTTGANVLTF
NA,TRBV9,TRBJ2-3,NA,TGTGCCAGCAGCGTAGCTACTACCACAGATACGCAGTATTTT,CASSVATTTDTQYF
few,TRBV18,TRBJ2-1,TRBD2,TGTGCCAGCTCACCAACGACTAGCGGCCGTAATGAGCAGTTCTTC,CASSPTTSGRNEQFF
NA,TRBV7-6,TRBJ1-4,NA,TGTGCCAGCAGCTTAGGCGGTAATGAAAAACTGTTTTTT,CASSLGGNEKLFF
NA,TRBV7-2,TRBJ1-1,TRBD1,TGTGCCAGCAGCGCCAGGGGGGACACTGAAGCTTTCTTT,CASSARGDTEAFF
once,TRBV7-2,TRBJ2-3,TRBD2,TGTGCCAGCAGCTTTGGACTAGCGGTCGGGGATACGCAGTATTTT,CASSFGLAVGDTQYF
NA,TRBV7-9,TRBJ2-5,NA,TGTGCCAGCAGCTCGAGACAGATCGGGGAGACCCAGTACTTC,CASSSRQIGETQYF
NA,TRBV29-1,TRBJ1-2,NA,TGCAGCGTTAGCGGACAGTTGTATGGCTACACCTTC,CSVSGQLYGYTF
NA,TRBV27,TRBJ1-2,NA,TGTGCCAGCACCAAAGGACAGAGCTATGGCTACACCTTC,CASTKGQSYGYTF
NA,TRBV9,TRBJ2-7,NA,TGTGCCAGCAGCTCATCGGGATACTCCTACGAGCAGTACTTC,CASSSSGYSYEQYF
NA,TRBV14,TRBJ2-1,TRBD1,TGTGCCAGCAGCCTCGGACAGGCCGTCAATGAGCAGTTCTTC,CASSLGQAVNEQFF
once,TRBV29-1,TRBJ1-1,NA,TGCAGCGTCGGGAGGGCAATGAACACTGAAGCTTTCTTT,CSVGRAMNTEAFF
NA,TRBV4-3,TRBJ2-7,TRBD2,TGCGCCAGCAGCCAGGGACTAGCGGGGGGAAGCTCCTACGAGCAGTACTTC,CASSQGLAGGSSYEQYF
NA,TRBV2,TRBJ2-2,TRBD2,TGTGCCAGCTGGGGACTAGCGGGACCGGTGGGGGAGCTGTTTTTT,CASWGLAGPVGELFF
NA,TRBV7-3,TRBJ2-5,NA,TGTGCCAGCAGCTTAGGAGCGAGGACTATAAAAGAGACCCAGTACTTC,CASSLGARTIKETQYF
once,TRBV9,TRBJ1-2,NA,TGTGCCAGCAGCGTAGACGGGGAGGGGCTAGTCACCTTC,CASSVDGEGLVTF
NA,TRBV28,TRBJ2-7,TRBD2,TGTGCCCACCAAAGGGAAAGAGGTGCGGGAGGGTCCTACGAGCAGTACTTC,CAHQRERGAGGSYEQYF
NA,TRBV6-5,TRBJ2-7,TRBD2,TGTGCCAGCAGAGCGGGGGGCCCCTGGGAGCAGTACTTC,CASRAGGPWEQYF
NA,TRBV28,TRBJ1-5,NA,TGTGCCAGCCGGACTGGTTCTAACAATCAGCCCCAGCATTTT,CASRTGSNNQPQHF
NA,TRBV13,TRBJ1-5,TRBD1,TGTGCCAGCAGCTTGGGTAGGGGGCTTCAACCCCAGCATTTT,CASSLGRGLQPQHF
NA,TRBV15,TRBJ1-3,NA,TGTGCCACCAGCAGAGATCGGCAGAGAGGTGGAAACACCATATATTTT,CATSRDRQRGGNTIYF
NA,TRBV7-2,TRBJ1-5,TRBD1,TGTGCCAGTGGGACAGGTTTCAACCAGCCCCAGCATTTT,CASGTGFNQPQHF
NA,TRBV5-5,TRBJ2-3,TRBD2,TGTGCCAGCAGCTTTAGAGCTAGCGGGACAACAGATACGCAGTATTTT,CASSFRASGTTDTQYF
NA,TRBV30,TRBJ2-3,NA,TGTGCCTCGATCTCGCGGGGCGTGGGCACAGATACGCAGTATTTT,CASISRGVGTDTQYF
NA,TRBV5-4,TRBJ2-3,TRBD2,TGTGCCAGCAGATTCGGCGGGGGGGTAGTAGATACGCAGTATTTT,CASRFGGGVVDTQYF
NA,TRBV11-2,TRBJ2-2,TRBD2,TGTGCCAGCAGCCGCAGGGAGGGGCAACCCGCGAACACCGGGGAGCTGTTTTTT,CASSRREGQPANTGELFF
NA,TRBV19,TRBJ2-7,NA,TGTGCCAGTAGTCTCAGACTTGCCACCGAGCAGTACTTC,CASSLRLATEQYF
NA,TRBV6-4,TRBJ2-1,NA,TGTGCCAGCAGCCCCCGGGACACCCACAATGAGCAGTTCTTC,CASSPRDTHNEQFF
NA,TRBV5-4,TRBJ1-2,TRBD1,TGTGCCAGCAGAGGAACAGGGGTAGGCTATGGCTACACCTTC,CASRGTGVGYGYTF
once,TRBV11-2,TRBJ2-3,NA,TGTGCCAGCAACGTTTGGGGGGACAGCCCTCCGGATACGCAGTATTTT,CASNVWGDSPPDTQYF